This entry lists 27 T cell receptor beta chains sequenced from one sample in a study of T cell repertoires in cytomegalovirus infection. TCRdb re-called the reads through MiXCR, storing one row per CDR3 protein. In the table there are fewer than 200,000 distinct CDR3 sequences, approximately 15% of which are singletons. The sequenced sample was PBMCs. The receptors were gathered from a human donor in good health (CMV status not recorded). Some clones in this sample may be carry-over from other donors' samples.

The rearrangement joins TRBV20-1 to TRBJ1-1; tentative D call: TRBD1 (6 bases). Germline assignment: CDR1 DFQATT and CDR2 SNEGSKA (reference sequence). Trimming pared 5 bases from V and 6 bases from J, leaving 13 bases between. There are 12 residues in the CDR3. The CDR3 nucleotides are TGCAGTGCTTCTACAGGGAAGGCTGAAGCTTTCTTT. It translates to CSASTGKAEAFF.

This chain connects TRBV5-1 to TRBJ2-3, with TRBD1 as a possible D gene (6 bases). This CDR3 is 16 amino acids long. Germline V gene data show CDR1 as SGHRS and CDR2 as YFSETQ. Trimming stripped 5 bases from V and 1 base from J, with 17 bases between. This CDR3 is CASRRGHPLGTDTQYF. The CDR3 DNA reads as TGCGCCAGCAGGAGGGGACACCCACTCGGCACAGATACGCAGTATTTT.

This clonotype showed up just a few times. The CDR3 sequence: CASSLTRGSAEAFF. In DNA form, the CDR3 reads TGTGCCAGCAGTTTAACCAGGGGTTCCGCTGAAGCTTTCTTT. The chain has TRBV28 and TRBJ1-1; possibly TRBD1 for D (6 bases). Trimming shortened V by 2 bases and J by 6 bases, and 13 bases separated the two germline ends. CDR3 length equals 14 residues. Germline assignment: CDR1 MDHEN and CDR2 SYDVKM.

The chain recombines TRBV7-9 with TRBJ1-4; no definite D call. The CDR3 runs 15 residues. V was clipped by 2 bases and J by 8 bases, with 15 bases between them. The germline CDR1 and CDR2 sequences are SEHNR and FQNEAQ (reference sequence). The DNA of the CDR3 is TGTGCCAGCAGCTTAATCGGAGGGAAGAGCGAAAAACTGTTTTTT. This encodes CASSLIGGKSEKLFF. Full variable domain (remainder filled in from reference TRBV7-9 and TRBJ1-4): DTGVSQNPRHKITKRGQNVTFRCDPISEHNRLYWYRQTLGQGPEFLTYFQNEAQLEKSRLLSDRFSAERPKGSFSTLEIQRTEQGDSAMYLCASSLIGGKSEKLFFGSGTQLSVL.

V usage is TRBV11-3 and J usage is TRBJ2-5; 7 nucleotides match TRBD2. Germline assignment: CDR1 SGHNT and CDR2 YENEEA. The CDR3 is made up of 16 amino acids. The V segment lost 1 base and the J segment 5 bases; nucleotides outside the gene matches: 10. CDR3 bases: TGTGCCAGCAGCTTAGGTGGGAGGGCCGCTGGGGAGACCCAGTACTTC. It translates to CASSLGGRAAGETQYF.

This clonotype was seen repeatedly, ten times or more. The genes are TRBV7-2 and TRBJ2-5; D possibly matches TRBD1 or TRBD2 (5 bases each). Trimming left V 5 bases short and J 7 bases short, with 14 bases between. There are 13 residues in the CDR3. Germline V gene lookup returns CDR1 SGHTA and CDR2 FQGNSA. CDR3 DNA: TGTGCCAGCAGCAACACCCCTGGGGGGACCCAGTACTTC. Encoded protein: CASSNTPGGTQYF.

The sample holds many counts of this clonotype. The rearrangement links TRBV9 to TRBJ2-1; possible D gene TRBD1, 6 bases. The germline gives CDR1 SGDLS, CDR2 YYNGEE. The CDR3 spans 16 residues. V lost 0 bases, J lost 7 bases, and 17 bases lay in between. CDR3 sequence (DNA): TGTGCCAGCAGCGTAGTCTTGGGGGCTAGCCAGAATGAGCAGTTCTTC. This gives the protein CASSVVLGASQNEQFF.

The J gene is TRBJ2-3, the V gene TRBV20-1; possible D gene TRBD2, 5 bases. The CDR3 covers 15 residues. V gave up 5 bases and J gave up 0 bases, with 15 bases separating them. The V gene's germline CDR1 is DFQATT and CDR2 SNEGSKA (reference sequence). The CDR3 coding sequence is TGCAGTGCTGCTAGCTCAGCGGCTAGCACAGATACGCAGTATTTT. This translates into CSAASSAASTDTQYF.

This clonotype has only a few counts. The genes are TRBV29-1 and TRBJ1-2, with D unresolved. CDR1 SQVTM and CDR2 ANQGSEA come from the germline V gene. This CDR3 comprises 11 residues. V was trimmed by 6 bases and J by 8 bases, leaving 13 bases between them. CDR3 residues: CSVSPDGGYTF. The DNA of the CDR3 is TGCAGCGTCAGCCCGGACGGCGGCTACACCTTC.

This clonotype has a handful of counts. The chain links TRBV4-1 to TRBJ1-1, with D possibly being TRBD1 (6 bases). The CDR3 spans 20 residues. Germline V CDR1 and CDR2: MGHRA, YSYEKL. The V and J ends lost 0 bases and 1 base respectively, with 24 bases between them. The CDR3 DNA sequence: TGCGCCAGCAGCCAAGATCGGGGAACGATACAACCGGGGGCGAACACTGAAGCTTTCTTT. Its translation: CASSQDRGTIQPGANTEAFF.

Many counts were recorded for this clonotype. The V and J genes are TRBV7-9 and TRBJ1-1; the D gene is possibly TRBD1 (5 bases). Trimming pared 5 bases from V and 4 bases from J, leaving 11 bases between. The length of the CDR3 is 13 residues. The germline V gene encodes CDR1 SEHNR and CDR2 FQNEAQ (reference sequence). CDR3 sequence (DNA): TGTGCCAGCAGCGCTGACAGCCGCACTGAAGCTTTCTTT. Translating it yields CASSADSRTEAFF.

This chain links TRBV20-1 with TRBJ2-5; D possibly corresponds to TRBD2 (5 bases). Per the germline V gene, CDR1 is DFQATT and CDR2 is SNEGSKA (reference sequence). This CDR3 spans 17 amino acids. The V end was cut by 1 base, the J end by 5 bases, with 23 bases between. For the CDR3, the DNA is TGCAGTGCTAGAGCTGTCCCCCCCCCCCTAGCAAGGGAGACCCAGTACTTC. This gives the protein CSARAVPPPLARETQYF.

The sample holds many counts of this clonotype. This chain joins TRBV10-3 and TRBJ2-5; TRBD1 is a possible D gene (6 bases). Germline CDR1 is ENHRY and CDR2 is SYGVKD. This CDR3 has 13 amino acids. The germline V and J ends were trimmed by 7 bases and 1 base, with 10 bases remaining between them. The DNA for the CDR3 is TGTGCCATCACGGGACATCCCCAAGAGACCCAGTACTTC. Protein: CAITGHPQETQYF.

V usage is TRBV15 and J usage is TRBJ1-2, with unresolved D. Looked up from germline, CDR1 is LNHNV and CDR2 is YYDKDF (reference sequence). The CDR3 consists of 15 residues. Trimming shortened V by 5 bases and J by 7 bases, and 20 bases separated the two germline ends. The CDR3 nucleotides are TGTGCCACCAGCCCTGCAAGGTCCCTCATAAGTGGCTACACCTTC. It translates to CATSPARSLISGYTF.

The chain uses TRBV15 and TRBJ2-2; no clear D. V was shortened by 0 bases and J by 0 bases, with 8 bases between the two germline ends. CDR1 and CDR2 (germline): LNHNV, YYDKDF (reference sequence). The CDR3 covers 16 residues. In DNA form, the CDR3 reads TGTGCCACCAGCAGAGATGCGGTAACGAACACCGGGGAGCTGTTTTTT. Amino acids: CATSRDAVTNTGELFF. The entire variable domain, with the rest obtained from reference TRBV15 and TRBJ2-2, is as follows: DAMVIQNPRYQVTQFGKPVTLSCSQTLNHNVMYWYQQKSSQAPKLLFHYYDKDFNNEADTPDNFQSRRPNTSFCFLDIRSPGLGDTAMYLCATSRDAVTNTGELFFGEGSRLTVL.

The rearrangement joins TRBV5-6 to TRBJ2-7; maybe TRBD2 (5 bases). In germline, CDR1 is SGHDT, CDR2 YYEEEE. V gave up 3 bases and J gave up 6 bases, with 19 bases separating them. The CDR3 covers 15 residues. This CDR3 is CASSSLWAGDSEQYF. In DNA form, the CDR3 reads TGTGCCAGCAGCTCCTTATGGGCCGGGGATTCCGAGCAGTACTTC.

This clonotype was seen ten or more times. The rearrangement uses TRBV28 and TRBJ2-5; 7 bases agree with TRBD2. V gave up 10 bases and J gave up 3 bases; unmatched junction bases: 14. In germline, CDR1 is MDHEN, CDR2 SYDVKM. The CDR3 covers 15 residues. The DNA of the CDR3 is TGTGCCACTACCCCAGCGGGAAGGAGGGAAGAGACCCAGTACTTC. The encoded protein is CATTPAGRREETQYF.

The chain couples TRBV5-1 to TRBJ1-3; D not resolved. The CDR3 extends over 14 amino acids. Germline V lookup: CDR1 SGHRS, CDR2 YFSETQ. V was shortened by 0 bases and J by 4 bases, with 8 bases between the two germline ends. The CDR3: CASSLGAEGNTIYF. CDR3 in DNA: TGCGCCAGCAGCTTGGGAGCCGAGGGAAACACCATATATTTT.

This clonotype was detected only a few times. The genes are TRBV20-1 and TRBJ1-2; no definite D call. The germline CDR1 and CDR2 sequences are DFQATT and SNEGSKA (reference sequence). The CDR3 extends over 13 amino acids. V lost 3 bases and J lost 4, with 12 bases in between. The CDR3 coding sequence is TGCAGTGCTAGTATTCCGGGTTCCTATGGCTACACCTTC. Its translation is CSASIPGSYGYTF.

The chain uses TRBV5-1 and TRBJ1-1, with D possibly being TRBD1 (6 bases). V lost 3 bases and J lost 7, with 16 bases in between. Germline V gives CDR1 SGHRS, CDR2 YFSETQ. This CDR3 contains 14 residues. The CDR3 bases are TGCGCCAGCAGCTCCGGTTGGCAGGGGAATGAAGCTTTCTTT. Translated: CASSSGWQGNEAFF.

This clonotype has at least ten counts. The chain is built from TRBV28 and TRBJ1-5, with TRBD1 identical over 7 bases. The V segment lost 6 bases and the J segment 1 base; nucleotides outside the gene matches: 9. Germline loops: CDR1 MDHEN, CDR2 SYDVKM. The CDR3 totals 16 residues. The CDR3 region has the DNA TGTGCCAGCAGGGCCCCAGGGGGTACGAGCAATCAGCCCCAGCATTTT. This translates into CASRAPGGTSNQPQHF.

This clonotype was seen many times. The V and J genes are TRBV20-1 and TRBJ2-1; tentatively, D is TRBD1 or TRBD2 (5 bases each). Germline values: CDR1 DFQATT, CDR2 SNEGSKA (reference sequence). V was shortened by 0 bases and J by 10 bases, with 25 bases between the two germline ends. The CDR3 is 17 residues long. As DNA, the CDR3 is TGCAGTGCTAGAGATCGGGACGGGCCATCCCCGGGGTGGGAGCAGTTCTTC. Encoded protein: CSARDRDGPSPGWEQFF.

There are many counts of this clonotype. The V call is TRBV7-2, the J call TRBJ1-2; D not certain. Trimming removed 1 base from V and 3 bases from J, with 9 bases in between. The CDR3 runs 14 residues. CDR1 SGHTA and CDR2 FQGNSA come from the germline V gene. CDR3: CASSLGEKDYGYTF. CDR3 sequence (DNA): TGTGCCAGCAGCTTAGGGGAAAAGGACTATGGCTACACCTTC.

This chain links TRBV20-1 with TRBJ2-7; no clear D. Looked up from germline, CDR1 is DFQATT and CDR2 is SNEGSKA (reference sequence). The CDR3 spans 14 residues. V dropped 2 bases and J dropped 0 bases, with 11 bases sitting between them. This chain's CDR3 is CSARPTNFSYEQYF. DNA for the CDR3: TGCAGTGCTAGACCCACAAATTTCTCCTACGAGCAGTACTTC.

In its sample, this clonotype was seen many times. This may arise from a read error, as a much more abundant clone is one base away. This chain uses TRBV28 with TRBJ2-6; no firm D call. Trimming took 7 bases from V and 0 from J, leaving 4 bases between them. The CDR3 runs to 13 residues. The germline CDR1 and CDR2 sequences are MDHEN and SYDVKM. The CDR3 here is CASTNSGANVLTF. The CDR3 DNA is TGTGCCAGCACCAACTCTGGGGCCAACGTCCTGACTTTC.

Worth noting for this clonotype: Just one base apart from a much larger clone, this may be a read error. This chain connects TRBV28 to TRBJ2-5; the D gene is possibly TRBD1 (6 bases). The CDR3 covers 13 residues. Germline V lookup: CDR1 MDHEN, CDR2 SYDVKM. The CDR3 DNA reads as TGTGTCAGCGACGGACAGCAACAAGAGACCCAGTACTTC. Translation gives CVSDGQQQETQYF.

This clonotype occurred many times. The chain combines TRBV7-2 with TRBJ2-4; TRBD2 might be the D (6 bases). CDR1 is SGHTA, CDR2 FQGNSA, per germline. Trimming pared 8 bases from V and 4 bases from J, leaving 18 bases between. The CDR3 covers 15 residues. The CDR3 spells CASSSSGRGKNIQYF. The CDR3 DNA sequence: TGTGCCAGCTCCTCGTCCGGACGGGGGAAAAACATTCAGTACTTC.